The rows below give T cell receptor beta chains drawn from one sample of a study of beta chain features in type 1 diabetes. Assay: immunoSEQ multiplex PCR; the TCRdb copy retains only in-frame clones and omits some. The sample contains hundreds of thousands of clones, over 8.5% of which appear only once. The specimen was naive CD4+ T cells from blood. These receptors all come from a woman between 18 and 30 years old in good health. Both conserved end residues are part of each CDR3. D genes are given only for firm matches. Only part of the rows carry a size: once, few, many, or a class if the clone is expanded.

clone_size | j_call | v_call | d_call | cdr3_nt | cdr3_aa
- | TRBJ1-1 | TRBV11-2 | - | TGTGCCAGCAGCTTACTTATCAGGAACACTGAAGCTTTCTTT | CASSLLIRNTEAFF
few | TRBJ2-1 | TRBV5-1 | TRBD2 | TGCGCCAGCAGCTCGAGTCCGGGACTAGCGGGAGGGTACAATGAGCAGTTCTTC | CASSSSPGLAGGYNEQFF
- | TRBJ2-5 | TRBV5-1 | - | TGCGCCAGCAGCTTCGGGAGCATCCAAGAGACCCAGTACTTC | CASSFGSIQETQYF
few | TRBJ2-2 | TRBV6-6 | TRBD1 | TGTGCCAGCACTTATAAGGGGGCAATCGGGGAGCTGTTTTTT | CASTYKGAIGELFF
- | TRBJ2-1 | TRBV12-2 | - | TGTGCAAGTCGCCCACTAGCTTCTTTGGGCAATGAGCAGTTCTTC | CASRPLASLGNEQFF
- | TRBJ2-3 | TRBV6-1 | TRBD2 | TGTGCCAGCAGTGCGACTAGCGGGGGGGGAGATACGCAGTATTTT | CASSATSGGGDTQYF
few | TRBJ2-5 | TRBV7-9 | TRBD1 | TGTGCCAGCAGCTTTGGGGACAGGGGGCAAGAGACCCAGTACTTC | CASSFGDRGQETQYF
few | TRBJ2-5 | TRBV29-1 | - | TGCAGCGTTGGCCAGGGACTGGAAAAAGAGACCCAGTACTTC | CSVGQGLEKETQYF
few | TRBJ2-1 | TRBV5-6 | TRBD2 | TGTGCCAGCAGCCCCGGACTAGCGGGAGTTGAGCAGTTCTTC | CASSPGLAGVEQFF
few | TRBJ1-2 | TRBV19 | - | TGTGCCAGTAGTATGGCTCTCGCTAACTATGGCTACACCTTC | CASSMALANYGYTF
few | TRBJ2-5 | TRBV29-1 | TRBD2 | TGCAGCGTTGACAGCCAGGGAGGGAAGACCCAGTACTTC | CSVDSQGGKTQYF
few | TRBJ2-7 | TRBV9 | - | TGTGCCAGCAGCCCCGGACTCCAACGCTACGAGCAGTACTTC | CASSPGLQRYEQYF
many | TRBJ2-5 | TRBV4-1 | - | TGCGCCAGCAGCCAAATCGGCCTAGTAGGCGAGACCCAGTACTTC | CASSQIGLVGETQYF
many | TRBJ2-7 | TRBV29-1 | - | TGCAGCGTGGCCCATAGCACCTACGAGCAGTACTTC | CSVAHSTYEQYF
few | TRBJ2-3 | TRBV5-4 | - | TGTGCCAGCGCATCAGCGGGCACGGATACGCAGTATTTT | CASASAGTDTQYF
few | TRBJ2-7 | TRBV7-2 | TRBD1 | TGTGCCAGCAGCTTAGATGTGACAGGGCCCTACGAGCAGTACTTC | CASSLDVTGPYEQYF
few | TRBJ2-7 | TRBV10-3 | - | TGTGCCATCAGTGAGTCCGGGGACGAGCAGTACTTC | CAISESGDEQYF
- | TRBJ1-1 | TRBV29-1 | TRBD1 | TGCAGCGTGTTGGGTGGACAGGGAATGGTGAGGACTGAAGCTTTCTTT | CSVLGGQGMVRTEAFF
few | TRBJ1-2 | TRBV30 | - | TGTGCCTGGAGTGTAGGGCGGTGGGACACCCGGGCTAACTATGGCTACACCTTC | CAWSVGRWDTRANYGYTF
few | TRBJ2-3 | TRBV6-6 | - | TGTGCCAGCAGTCGGCAGGGTGTGGATACGCAGTATTTT | CASSRQGVDTQYF
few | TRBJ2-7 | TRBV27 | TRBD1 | TGTGCCAGTACAAGGGACAGGGGATACGAGCAGTACTTC | CASTRDRGYEQYF
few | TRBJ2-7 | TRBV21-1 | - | TGTGCCAGCACAGGGGGAATAACCTACGAGCAGTACTTC | CASTGGITYEQYF
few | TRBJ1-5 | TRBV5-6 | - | TGTGCCAGCAGCTTGGGGACATTCGGTCAGCCCCAGCATTTT | CASSLGTFGQPQHF
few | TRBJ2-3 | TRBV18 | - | TGTGCCAGCTCACCAAATACAGGGACAGATACGCAGTATTTT | CASSPNTGTDTQYF
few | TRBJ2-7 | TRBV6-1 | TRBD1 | TGTGCCAGCACCACGCGGACAGGGGACTACGAGCAGTACTTC | CASTTRTGDYEQYF
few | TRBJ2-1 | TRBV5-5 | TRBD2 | TGTGCCAGCAGCTTACGACTAGCGGGATACCCCTACAATGAGCAGTTCTTC | CASSLRLAGYPYNEQFF
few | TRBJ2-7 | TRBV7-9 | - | TGTGCCAGCAGCGATATTCCGGGGGTCTCCTACGAGCAGTACTTC | CASSDIPGVSYEQYF
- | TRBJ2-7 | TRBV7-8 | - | TGTGCCAGCAGCTTAGCCCGGAGCTACGAGCAGTACTTC | CASSLARSYEQYF
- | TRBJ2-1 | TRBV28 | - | TGTGCCAGCAGGAGCCAGTATGTGGGAGTTGATGAGCAGTTCTTC | CASRSQYVGVDEQFF
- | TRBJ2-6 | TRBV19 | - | TGTGCCAGTAGTCGGGTCTCTGGGGCCAACGTCCTGACTTTC | CASSRVSGANVLTF
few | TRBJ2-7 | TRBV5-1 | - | TGCGCCAGCAGCCTTGACAGGTTCCCCTACGAGCAGTACTTC | CASSLDRFPYEQYF
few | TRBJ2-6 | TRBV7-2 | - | TGTGCCAGCAGTCGTAGCCTGGTCTCTGGGGCCAACGTCCTGACTTTC | CASSRSLVSGANVLTF
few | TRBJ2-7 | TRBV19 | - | TGTGCCAGCGGGAAGGACTACTACGAGCAGTACTTC | CASGKDYYEQYF
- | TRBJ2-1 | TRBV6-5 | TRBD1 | TGTGCCAGCAGGCAAAGGGACAGGGTAGACAATGAGCAGTTCTTC | CASRQRDRVDNEQFF
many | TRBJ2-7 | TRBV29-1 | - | TGCAGCGTTGGCTCTGAGGCCTACGAGCAGTACTTC | CSVGSEAYEQYF
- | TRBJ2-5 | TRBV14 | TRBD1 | TGTGCCAGCAGCAAACACTACAGGGGGCGCGCAGAGACCCAGTACTTC | CASSKHYRGRAETQYF
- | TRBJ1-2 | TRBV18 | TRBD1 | TGTGCCAGCTCACTAGGGACAGGGGGACGCTATGGCTACACCTTC | CASSLGTGGRYGYTF
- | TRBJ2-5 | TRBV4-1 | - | TGCGCCAGCAGCCTCGGGGTTCTGGAGACCCAGTACTTC | CASSLGVLETQYF
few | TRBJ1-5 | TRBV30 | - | TGTGCCTGGAGTACGGGTAGAGATCAGCCCCAGCATTTT | CAWSTGRDQPQHF
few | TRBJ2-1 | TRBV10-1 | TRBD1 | TGCGCCAGCCATGGGACAGGTTGGGGCAATGAGCAGTTCTTC | CASHGTGWGNEQFF
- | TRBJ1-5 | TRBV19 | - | TGTGCCACCGGAATCGGGGGGATACACAATCAGCCCCAGCATTTT | CATGIGGIHNQPQHF
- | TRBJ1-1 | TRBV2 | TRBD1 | TGTGCCAGCAGGCAGGGACAGGTGGGGGCTTTCTTT | CASRQGQVGAFF
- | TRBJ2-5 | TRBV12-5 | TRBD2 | TGTGCTAGTGGTTGGGGAGGGCGGTCCGGTCTACCGGAGACCCAGTACTTC | CASGWGGRSGLPETQYF
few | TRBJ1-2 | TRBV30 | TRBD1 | TGTGCCTGGAGCCGGGACAGGGAATACTATGGCTACACCTTC | CAWSRDREYYGYTF
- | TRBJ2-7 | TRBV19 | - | TGTGCCAGTAGTATATTCGGAGAACCCTCCTACGAGCAGTACTTC | CASSIFGEPSYEQYF
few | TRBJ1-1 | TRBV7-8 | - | TGTGCCAGCAGCAAGACAGCCACAATGAACACTGAAGCTTTCTTT | CASSKTATMNTEAFF
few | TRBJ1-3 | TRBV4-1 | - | TGCGCCAGCAGCCAATACAGGGAGAACTCTGGAAACACCATATATTTT | CASSQYRENSGNTIYF
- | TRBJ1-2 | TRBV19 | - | TGTGCCAGTACCGCGACAGAGGATGGCTACACCTTC | CASTATEDGYTF
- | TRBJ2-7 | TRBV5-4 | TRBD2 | TGTGCCAGCAGCTTCCCGGGACTACCCTACGAGCAGTACTTC | CASSFPGLPYEQYF
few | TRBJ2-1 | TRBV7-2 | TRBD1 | TGTGCCAGCAGCTTCCGGGACAGCTACAATGAGCAGTTCTTC | CASSFRDSYNEQFF
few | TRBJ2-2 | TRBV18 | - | TGTGCCAGCTCACCACGGTTTGCAGGGCCCACCGGGGAGCTGTTTTTT | CASSPRFAGPTGELFF
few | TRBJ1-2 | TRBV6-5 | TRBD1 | TGTGCCAGCAGTTACTCGGGACAGGGTAACTATGGCTACACCTTC | CASSYSGQGNYGYTF
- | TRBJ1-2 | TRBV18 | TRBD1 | TGTGCCAGCTCCCGGGACAGGGGATCCTATGGCTACACCTTC | CASSRDRGSYGYTF
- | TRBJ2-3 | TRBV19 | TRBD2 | TGTGCCAGTAGTGCGACGACTAGCGGGATCACAGATACGCAGTATTTT | CASSATTSGITDTQYF
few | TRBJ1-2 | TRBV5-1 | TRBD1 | TGCGCCAGCGGACAGGGGGACGTTAGAAGCTACACCTTC | CASGQGDVRSYTF
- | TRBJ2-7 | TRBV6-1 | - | TGTGCCAGCAACCCGAACCGGGGTTCAACCGAGCAGTACTTC | CASNPNRGSTEQYF
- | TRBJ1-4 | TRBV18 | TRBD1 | TGTGCCAGCTCACCAAGGACAGGTTCAAATGAAAAACTGTTTTTT | CASSPRTGSNEKLFF
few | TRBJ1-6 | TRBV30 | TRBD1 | TGTGCCTGGAGTTCCCTGGGACAGGGTCTGGGGTCACCCCTCCACTTT | CAWSSLGQGLGSPLHF
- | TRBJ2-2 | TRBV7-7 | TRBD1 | TGTGCTAGCAGTCCAAGGGCCTTCCGGGACAGACGTACCGGGGAGCTGTTTTTT | CASSPRAFRDRRTGELFF